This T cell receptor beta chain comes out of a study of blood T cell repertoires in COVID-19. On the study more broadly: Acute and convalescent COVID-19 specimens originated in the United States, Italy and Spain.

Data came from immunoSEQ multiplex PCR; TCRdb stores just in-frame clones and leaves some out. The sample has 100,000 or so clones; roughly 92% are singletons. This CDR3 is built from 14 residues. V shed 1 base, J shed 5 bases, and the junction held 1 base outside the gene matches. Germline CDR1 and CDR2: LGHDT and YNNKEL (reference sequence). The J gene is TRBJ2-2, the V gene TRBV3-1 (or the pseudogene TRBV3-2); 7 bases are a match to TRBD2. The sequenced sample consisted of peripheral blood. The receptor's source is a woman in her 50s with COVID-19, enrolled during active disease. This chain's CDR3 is CASSQGTRTGELFF. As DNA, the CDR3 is TGTGCCAGCAGCCAAGGGACTAGGACCGGGGAGCTGTTTTTT.